These 13 T cell receptor beta chains were all obtained from the same sample, sequenced in a study of shared clonotypes between healthy human individuals (TCRdb year 2020). Receptors were amplified or captured by the immunoSEQ multiplex PCR assay. Here the immuneACCESS table is served through TCRdb, limited to in-frame sequences with V and J called. Missing clones are a known gap in these copies; in checked studies unresolved V genes cover under half, and the rest lacks a known reason. The sample table holds approximately 1.9 million clones, of which about 93% were seen once. The ten largest account for roughly 1.7% of the sample. For the CD8 naive samples, CD45RO-negative cells were positively selected for CCR7, yielding a CD45RA+CCR7+ population from which TemRA cells were excluded. Material for sequencing was naive CD8+ T cells from PBMCs. The label giving this sample's cell subset or site can be read as: CD45RA+CCR7+. These receptors all stem from a man between 18 and 29 years old in good health. Some clones in this sample may be carry-over from other donors' samples.

The DNA of the CDR3 is TGTGCCAGCAGCTCCGGACAGGCCGCAGATACGCAGTATTTT. Its translation: CASSSGQAADTQYF. The chain couples TRBV5-4 to TRBJ2-3; 7 bases map to TRBD1. Germline lookup yields CDR1 SGHNT and CDR2 YYREEE (reference sequence). This CDR3 is 14 amino acids long. Germline trimming cut 3 bases from V and 4 bases from J; bases unmatched to any gene: 5.

As DNA, the CDR3 is TGTGCCAGCAGCAGCCCTCCGGGACAGGGGGGGACTAGCGGCACGGTGATTATAACCTACGAGCAGTACTTC. Translated: CASSSPPGQGGTSGTVIITYEQYF. V and J are TRBV28 and TRBJ2-7, with D perhaps TRBD1 or TRBD2 (11 bases each). Trimming took 6 bases from V and 2 from J, leaving 44 bases between them. The V gene's germline CDR1 is MDHEN and CDR2 SYDVKM. The CDR3 totals 24 residues. Full variable domain (rest looked up from reference TRBV28 and TRBJ2-7): DVKVTQSSRYLVKRTGEKVFLECVQDMDHENMFWYRQDPGLGLRLIYFSYDVKMKEKGDIPEGYSVSREKKERFSLILESASTNQTSMYLCASSSPPGQGGTSGTVIITYEQYFGPGTRLTVT.

The chain joins TRBV28 to TRBJ1-4; D is possibly TRBD1 (5 bases). Germline values: CDR1 MDHEN, CDR2 SYDVKM. The germline V and J ends were trimmed by 5 bases and 0 bases, with 13 bases remaining between them. This CDR3 contains 16 residues. Written as DNA, the CDR3 is TGTGCCAGCAGTCCGGGACTGCTTGCAACTAATGAAAAACTGTTTTTT. Translation gives CASSPGLLATNEKLFF.

This clone occurred a few times. This rearrangement joins TRBV29-1 to TRBJ1-1; perhaps TRBD1 as D (6 bases). Germline CDR1 is SQVTM and CDR2 is ANQGSEA. This CDR3 has 13 amino acids. Trimming took off 6 bases at V and 4 bases at J, with 15 bases between the two ends. CDR3 coding DNA: TGCAGCGTAGGGGGGGGATCGGGCACTGAAGCTTTCTTT. Translation: CSVGGGSGTEAFF.

V and J are TRBV6-6 and TRBJ1-4, with no clear D. The germline CDR1 and CDR2 sequences are MNHNY and SVGAGI (reference sequence). CDR3 size: 14 residues. Trimming shortened V by 1 base and J by 6 bases, and 9 bases separated the two germline ends. The CDR3 DNA reads TGTGCCAGCAGTTACTGGACTGGGGATGAAAAACTGTTTTTT. Translation: CASSYWTGDEKLFF.

This chain uses TRBV28 with TRBJ2-1, with 9 positions matching TRBD1. The trim removed 8 bases at V and 4 bases at J, leaving 6 bases unmatched. Germline CDR1 and CDR2: MDHEN and SYDVKM. This CDR3 region has 14 residues. The CDR3, as DNA: TGTGCCAGCTTCCGGGACAGGGTTTACAATGAGCAGTTCTTC. It yields the protein CASFRDRVYNEQFF.

The rearrangement links TRBV2 to TRBJ2-3, with 7 bases identical to TRBD1. CDR3 length: 16 residues. V was pared by 7 bases and J by 1 base, with 11 bases of the junction left unmatched. Germline V gene data show CDR1 as SNHLY and CDR2 as FYNNEI. The CDR3 DNA follows: TGTGCCAGCAACCTTGACTCGACAGGGCGCACAGATACGCAGTATTTT. Its protein product is CASNLDSTGRTDTQYF.

V is TRBV4-1 and J is TRBJ1-4, with unresolved D. Trimming stripped 8 bases from V and 0 bases from J, with 19 bases between. CDR1 and CDR2 from the germline V gene are MGHRA and YSYEKL. The CDR3 is 17 amino acids. CDR3 sequence reads: CASAFEGAPTTNEKLFF. CDR3 sequence (DNA): TGCGCCAGCGCATTCGAGGGCGCTCCAACAACTAATGAAAAACTGTTTTTT.

V is TRBV29-1 and J is TRBJ2-1; D gene ambiguous. CDR3 length equals 15 residues. Germline V gene data show CDR1 as SQVTM and CDR2 as ANQGSEA. Trimming left V 3 bases short and J 0 bases short, with 12 bases between. The CDR3 loop reads CSVEKAASSYNEQFF. The CDR3 region has the DNA TGCAGCGTTGAGAAGGCGGCAAGCTCCTACAATGAGCAGTTCTTC.

The chain employs TRBV4-1 and TRBJ2-3; TRBD2 aligns across 10 bases. The CDR3 is 15 residues long. Germline V gives CDR1 MGHRA, CDR2 YSYEKL. V shed 7 bases and J 4 bases; nucleotides not matched to a gene: 8. In DNA, the CDR3 is TGCGCCAGCACCTCCGGGACTAGCGCGGCAGATACGCAGTATTTT. Translation gives CASTSGTSAADTQYF.

The rearrangement uses TRBV10-3 and TRBJ1-2; D unclear. CDR1 is ENHRY, CDR2 SYGVKD, per germline. The V end lost 3 bases, the J end lost 2 bases, and 16 bases lay between the germline ends. The CDR3 spans 16 residues. This CDR3 is CAISERETIFNYGYTF. The CDR3 nucleotides are TGTGCCATCAGTGAACGGGAGACAATTTTCAACTATGGCTACACCTTC.

The genes are TRBV28 and TRBJ2-2, with D hard to call. Trimming left V 3 bases short and J 5 bases short, with 7 bases between. Per germline, CDR1 MDHEN and CDR2 SYDVKM. The CDR3 is 13 amino acids. CDR3 sequence (DNA): TGTGCCAGCAGTTTCAGTGGGACCGGGGAGCTGTTTTTT. This sequence encodes CASSFSGTGELFF.

The V call is TRBV4-1, the J call TRBJ2-2, with 9 bases that match TRBD1. Per the germline V gene, CDR1 is MGHRA and CDR2 is YSYEKL. CDR3 length: 15 residues. The ends lost 4 bases at V and 2 bases at J; junction bases unmatched: 2. The DNA for the CDR3 is TGCGCCAGCAGCCGGGGACAGGGCAACACCGGGGAGCTGTTTTTT. Its protein is CASSRGQGNTGELFF.